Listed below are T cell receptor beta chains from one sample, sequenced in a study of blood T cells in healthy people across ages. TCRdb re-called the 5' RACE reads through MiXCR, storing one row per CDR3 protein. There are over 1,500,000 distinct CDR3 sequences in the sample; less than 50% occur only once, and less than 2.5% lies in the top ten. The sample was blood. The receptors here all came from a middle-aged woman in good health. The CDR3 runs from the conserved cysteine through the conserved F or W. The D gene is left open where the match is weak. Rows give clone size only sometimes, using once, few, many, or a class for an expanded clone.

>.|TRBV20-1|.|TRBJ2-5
CSAQAALGAVNLYF
TGCAGTGCCCAGGCCGCCCTCGGAGCGGTGAACCTGTACTTC
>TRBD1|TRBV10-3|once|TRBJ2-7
CAISEAGTGGGKYF
TGTGCCATCAGTGAGGCAGGAACAGGGGGAGGTAAGTACTTC
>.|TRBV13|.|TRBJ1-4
CASSLRSLGATKEKLFF
TGTGCCAGCAGCTTAAGGAGCCTGGGGGCGACTAAGGAAAAACTGTTTTTT
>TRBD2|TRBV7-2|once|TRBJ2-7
CASSLFGGGREQYF
TGTGCCAGCAGCTTATTCGGGGGGGGTCGGGAGCAGTACTTC
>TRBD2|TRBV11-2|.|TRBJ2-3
CASTTPDLTSGGADRTDTQYF
TGTGCCAGCACCACGCCGGACCTTACTAGCGGGGGGGCCGATAGGACAGATACGCAGTATTTT
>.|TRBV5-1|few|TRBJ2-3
CAGSIKGRSTDTQYF
TGCGCCGGCAGTATTAAAGGCCGGAGCACAGATACGCAGTATTTT
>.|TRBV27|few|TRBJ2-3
CASRQWGSDTQYF
TGTGCCAGCAGGCAATGGGGGTCAGATACGCAGTATTTT
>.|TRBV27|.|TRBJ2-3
CASSLDGPASTDTQYF
TGTGCCAGCAGTTTGGATGGACCAGCCTCCACAGATACGCAGTATTTT
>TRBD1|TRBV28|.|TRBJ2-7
CASRVGQIPSYEQYF
TGTGCCAGCAGGGTGGGACAGATACCCTCCTACGAGCAGTACTTC
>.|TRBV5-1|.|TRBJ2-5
CASSLVFGGPETQYF
TGCGCCAGCAGCTTGGTTTTCGGAGGGCCGGAGACCCAGTACTTC
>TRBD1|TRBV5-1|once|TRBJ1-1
CASSFTTGTDNTEAFF
TGCGCCAGCAGCTTCACTACCGGGACAGACAACACTGAAGCTTTCTTT
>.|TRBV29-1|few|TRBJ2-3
CSVVWRRPTDTQYF
TGCAGCGTTGTTTGGCGACGCCCCACAGATACGCAGTATTTT
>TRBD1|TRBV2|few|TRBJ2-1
CASSWTGGDGEQFF
TGTGCCAGCAGCTGGACAGGGGGCGATGGTGAGCAGTTCTTC
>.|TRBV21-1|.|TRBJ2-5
CASNPSTSGGAQETQYF
TGTGCCAGCAACCCTTCGACTAGCGGGGGGGCCCAAGAGACCCAGTACTTC
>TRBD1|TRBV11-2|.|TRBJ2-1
CASSIRSRQGSYNEQFF
TGTGCCAGCAGCATAAGATCTAGACAGGGTTCCTACAATGAGCAGTTCTTC
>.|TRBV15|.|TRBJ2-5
CATSRPKGRGPQETQYF
TGTGCCACCAGCAGACCAAAAGGCCGGGGGCCCCAAGAGACCCAGTACTTC
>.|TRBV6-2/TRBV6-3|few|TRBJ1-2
CASSVPIYGYTF
TGTGCCAGCTCAGTACCAATATATGGCTACACCTTC
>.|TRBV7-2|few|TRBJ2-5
CASSSQDRRETQYF
TGTGCCAGCAGCTCACAGGACCGCAGGGAGACCCAGTACTTC
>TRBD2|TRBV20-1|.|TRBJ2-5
CSASPLAGFQETQYF
TGCAGTGCCTCCCCCCTAGCGGGGTTCCAAGAGACCCAGTACTTC
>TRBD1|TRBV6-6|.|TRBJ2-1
CASSFTGQGVNEQFF
TGTGCCAGCAGTTTTACGGGACAGGGGGTGAATGAGCAGTTCTTC